A single sample gave rise to the 31 T cell receptor beta chains below, sequenced in a study of follicular helper T cells after annual influenza vaccination (dated by TCRdb to about 2017). The time point label of this sample denotes: 2015-2016 season, pre-vaccination. Libraries came from the immunoSEQ multiplex PCR assay. This is the immuneACCESS table as TCRdb keeps it, with only in-frame sequences that have V and J called. A part of the clones is gone; compared with another copy, unresolved V genes explain less than half, and the rest is unexplained. The sample contains fewer than 1,500 clones, roughly 88% of them found a single time. The biggest ten clones account for about 2.2% of the sample. Source: CXCR5+ CD38+ circulating T follicular helper cells from blood, taken on the day of influenza vaccination. The cell subset or site label for this specimen denotes: circulating Tfh, non-naive CD4+CXCR5+PD-1+ (ICOS+CD38+ or ICOS-CD38-). The receptors stem from an adult who received the influenza vaccine.

The V and J genes are TRBV5-1 and TRBJ2-4; D is unclear. Germline V gene lookup returns CDR1 SGHRS and CDR2 YFSETQ. Trimming cost V 1 base and J 0 bases, with 5 bases left between them. The CDR3 totals 14 residues. CDR3 loop: CASSLTLAKNIQYF. The DNA for the CDR3 is TGCGCCAGCAGCTTGACTCTAGCCAAAAACATTCAGTACTTC. Looking up the rest from reference TRBV5-1 and TRBJ2-4 gives the full variable domain: KAGVTQTPRYLIKTRGQQVTLSCSPISGHRSVSWYQQTPGQGLQFLFEYFSETQRNKGNFPGRFSGRQFSNSRSEMNVSTLELGDSALYLCASSLTLAKNIQYFGAGTRLSVL.

The chain joins TRBV4-3 to TRBJ1-2, with 8 bases aligning to TRBD1. The CDR3 has 16 amino acids. V lost 5 bases and J lost 5; bases outside the gene matches: 13. Germline-derived CDR1 and CDR2 are LGHNA and YSLEER. The CDR3 reads CASSLSGSDREYGYTF. CDR3 coding DNA: TGCGCCAGCAGCTTGTCGGGGTCGGACAGGGAGTATGGCTACACCTTC.

The J gene is TRBJ2-1, the V gene TRBV18; D is undetermined. V was shortened by 1 base and J by 6 bases, with 16 bases between the two germline ends. Germline V gene lookup returns CDR1 KGHSH and CDR2 LQKENI. The CDR3 is made up of 16 amino acids. This CDR3 is CASSPQDQAKTNEQFF. The DNA of the CDR3 is TGTGCCAGCTCACCACAGGACCAAGCAAAAACCAATGAGCAGTTCTTC.

This clone came up once. The V and J genes are TRBV5-1 and TRBJ2-7, with 11 bases that match TRBD2. Germline CDR1 reads SGHRS; CDR2 reads YFSETQ. The CDR3 runs to 14 residues. V dropped 2 bases and J dropped 6; count of bases not matched to a gene: 4. The CDR3 here is CASSLTSGGLEQYF. The CDR3 DNA reads as TGCGCCAGCAGCTTAACTAGCGGGGGTCTCGAGCAGTACTTC.

The count of this clone is one. The rearrangement uses TRBV28 and TRBJ1-1; 8 bases are a match to TRBD1. Per germline, CDR1 MDHEN and CDR2 SYDVKM. The CDR3 totals 15 residues. With 5 bases clipped from V and 3 bases from J, the junction kept 8 bases outside the gene matches. CDR3 sequence (DNA): TGTGCCAGCAGTGATCGGACAGGGTTTGACACTGAAGCTTTCTTT. Its protein product is CASSDRTGFDTEAFF.

The rearrangement joins TRBV19 to TRBJ2-3; D gene uncertain. Germline CDR1 reads LNHDA; CDR2 reads SQIVND (reference sequence). This CDR3 contains 13 residues. Deletions cut 5 bases from V and 6 bases from J, with 12 bases between. CDR3 nucleotide sequence: TGTGCCAGTAGTGCCCTCGCCGGGGATACGCAGTATTTT. Encoded protein: CASSALAGDTQYF. Variable domain in full (rest from reference TRBV19 and TRBJ2-3): DGGITQSPKYLFRKEGQNVTLSCEQNLNHDAMYWYRQDPGQGLRLIYYSQIVNDFQKGDIAEGYSVSREKKESFPLTVTSAQKNPTAFYLCASSALAGDTQYFGPGTRLTVL.

The chain is built from TRBV28 and TRBJ1-6, with D unresolved. The germline gives CDR1 MDHEN, CDR2 SYDVKM. V lost 8 bases, J lost 7 bases, and 18 bases lay in between. This CDR3 has 15 amino acids. CDR3 protein: CASSPPAARNSPLHF. CDR3 sequence (DNA): TGTGCCAGCTCCCCCCCGGCCGCCCGAAATTCACCCCTCCACTTT.

The sample holds one count of this clone. CDR3 DNA sequence: TGTGCCACAGCTCAGGGAGGCAATCAGCCCCAGCATTTT. Its protein is CATAQGGNQPQHF. The V gene is TRBV6-5, the J gene TRBJ1-5, with TRBD1 as a possible D gene (5 bases). This CDR3 is 13 amino acids long. V lost 10 bases and J lost 2, with 12 bases in between. Germline V gene data show CDR1 as MNHEY and CDR2 as SVGAGI.

This clone turned up a few times. The V call is TRBV11-3, the J call TRBJ2-7; D is uncertain. CDR3 length: 14 amino acids. Germline CDR1 and CDR2: SGHNT and YENEEA. V lost 0 bases, J lost 5 bases, and 11 bases lay in between. CDR3 nucleotides: TGTGCCAGCAGCTTAGATCGCTGGGCGAACGAGCAGTACTTC. Its translation is CASSLDRWANEQYF.

In its sample, this clone was seen a few times. The chain carries TRBV10-2 and TRBJ1-1; 8 bases are shared with TRBD1. The CDR3 runs to 13 residues. CDR1 and CDR2 (germline): WSHSY, SAAADI. V trimming: 4 bases; J trimming: 4 bases; junction bases outside the gene matches: 2. CDR3 protein: CASSVTGGTEAFF. The CDR3 DNA reads as TGCGCCAGCAGTGTAACAGGGGGCACTGAAGCTTTCTTT.

This rearrangement joins TRBV27 to TRBJ2-1, with 11 bases aligning to TRBD1. The J segment lost 4 bases and the V segment lost 6 bases, leaving 14 bases of the junction unmatched. Germline V lookup: CDR1 MNHEY, CDR2 SMNVEV (reference sequence). This CDR3 is 18 amino acids long. CDR3 bases: TGTGCCAGCAGAGAACAGATCATCCGGGACAGGGGGTACAATGAGCAGTTCTTC. Translating it yields CASREQIIRDRGYNEQFF.

This clone was counted a single time. CDR3 DNA: TGTGCCAGCAGCCTAGGTTGGGGGTCCGATAAAAAAGAGACCCAGTACTTC. Amino acids: CASSLGWGSDKKETQYF. The chain employs TRBV7-2 and TRBJ2-5; D tentatively reads TRBD1 or TRBD2 (5 bases each). Trimming removed 5 bases at V and 3 bases at J, with 22 bases between. The CDR3 loop spans 17 amino acids. CDR1 and CDR2 (germline): SGHTA, FQGNSA.

The chain links TRBV27 to TRBJ2-2, with 10 positions matching TRBD2. The germline gives CDR1 MNHEY, CDR2 SMNVEV (reference sequence). The CDR3 consists of 17 residues. V lost 2 bases and J lost 4; bases outside the gene matches: 7. The CDR3 reads CASSLRGTSDFTGELFF. CDR3 sequence (DNA): TGTGCCAGCAGTTTAAGGGGGACTAGCGACTTCACCGGGGAGCTGTTTTTT.

The chain couples TRBV7-9 to TRBJ2-2; 7 bases line up with TRBD2. Looked up from germline, CDR1 is SEHNR and CDR2 is FQNEAQ (reference sequence). With 3 bases clipped from V and 0 bases from J, the junction kept 1 base outside the gene matches. This CDR3 contains 15 residues. Here the CDR3 DNA reads TGTGCCAGCAGCTTTGGACTAGCGAACACCGGGGAGCTGTTTTTT. It encodes CASSFGLANTGELFF.

The gene calls are TRBV28 and TRBJ1-6; maybe TRBD1 (6 bases). CDR1 MDHEN and CDR2 SYDVKM come from the germline V gene. The CDR3 spans 14 residues. Deletions cut 8 bases from V and 6 bases from J, with 14 bases between. The CDR3 bases are TGTGCCAGCGTAGAGGGGGTTCTTAATTCACCCCTCCACTTT. This translates into CASVEGVLNSPLHF.

This chain joins TRBV7-2 and TRBJ2-7; 8 nucleotides line up with TRBD1. The CDR3 totals 13 residues. With 7 bases clipped from V and 4 bases from J, the junction kept 6 bases outside the gene matches. The V gene's germline CDR1 is SGHTA and CDR2 FQGNSA. The chain's CDR3 is CASTRTGSYEQYF. In DNA, the CDR3 is TGTGCCAGCACCCGGACAGGGTCTTACGAGCAGTACTTC.

This sequence joins TRBV2 and TRBJ2-7; 9 nucleotides agree with TRBD1. V dropped 5 bases and J dropped 3; count of bases not matched to a gene: 5. The CDR3 length is 14 residues. Germline-derived CDR1 and CDR2 are SNHLY and FYNNEI. In nucleotides, the CDR3 is TGTGCCAGCAGTCGACAGGGGGGAATCTACGAGCAGTACTTC. The encoded protein is CASSRQGGIYEQYF. The whole variable domain, remainder taken from reference TRBV2 and TRBJ2-7, is EPEVTQTPSHQVTQMGQEVILRCVPISNHLYFYWYRQILGQKVEFLVSFYNNEISEKSEIFDDQFSVERPDGSNFTLKIRSTKLEDSAMYFCASSRQGGIYEQYFGPGTRLTVT.

This chain uses TRBV11-3 with TRBJ2-1; no clear D gene. The germline V gene encodes CDR1 SGHNT and CDR2 YENEEA. Between the trimmed V and J ends, which lost 4 bases and 8 bases, there was a span of 6 bases. The CDR3 is 11 residues long. The CDR3 DNA reads as TGTGCCAGCAGCTCCAGCTATGAGCAGTTCTTC. Its translation is CASSSSYEQFF.

This rearrangement joins TRBV2 to TRBJ2-1; TRBD2 aligns across 9 bases. Germline loops: CDR1 SNHLY, CDR2 FYNNEI. Unmatched junction bases numbered 7, after V lost 10 bases and J lost 6 bases. This CDR3 contains 13 residues. Here the CDR3 reads CATQGAGGNEQFF. The DNA of the CDR3 is TGTGCCACCCAGGGAGCGGGGGGCAATGAGCAGTTCTTC. Together with reference TRBV2 and TRBJ2-1, the CDR3 gives the full variable domain: EPEVTQTPSHQVTQMGQEVILRCVPISNHLYFYWYRQILGQKVEFLVSFYNNEISEKSEIFDDQFSVERPDGSNFTLKIRSTKLEDSAMYFCATQGAGGNEQFFGPGTRLTVL.

The rearrangement joins TRBV21-1 to TRBJ2-4; TRBD1 is the table's D call and was not checked against the DNA. TRBV21-1 is a pseudogene. CDR3 length: 17 residues. The CDR3 loop is CASRTGLLQQRKNIQYF. The DNA of the CDR3 is TGTGCCAGCAGGACCGGTTTGCTACAGCAAAGAAAAAACATTCAGTACTTC.

The chain links TRBV14 to TRBJ2-5, with D possibly TRBD2 on 5 matching bases. From germline, CDR1 is SGHDN and CDR2 FVKESK. V gave up 1 base and J gave up 5 bases, with 11 bases separating them. The CDR3 extends over 14 amino acids. As DNA, the CDR3 is TGTGCCAGCAGCCAAGGCGGAGGCCTGGAGACCCAGTACTTC. This translates into CASSQGGGLETQYF.

The chain carries TRBV4-1 and TRBJ2-5; a weak D match, TRBD2 (5 bases). V lost 0 bases, J lost 5 bases, and 13 bases lay in between. From germline, CDR1 is MGHRA and CDR2 YSYEKL. This CDR3 is 15 amino acids long. CDR3 sequence reads: CASSQEASYRETQYF. CDR3 nucleotides: TGCGCCAGCAGCCAAGAAGCTAGCTATAGGGAGACCCAGTACTTC.

The rearrangement uses TRBV11-2 and TRBJ2-1; 10 bases are a match to TRBD2. Per the germline V gene, CDR1 is SGHAT and CDR2 is FQNNGV. J gave up 6 bases and V 3 bases, and 2 bases lay outside the gene matches. The CDR3 length is 14 residues. The CDR3 region is CASSLGLARNEQFF. DNA for the CDR3: TGTGCCAGCAGCTTGGGACTAGCGCGCAATGAGCAGTTCTTC.

V and J are TRBV28 and TRBJ2-1, with a weak D call TRBD2 (6 bases). The CDR3 is made up of 15 amino acids. The V gene lost 6 bases and the J gene lost 1 base, with 13 bases spanning the gap. Germline CDR1 and CDR2: MDHEN and SYDVKM. CDR3 amino acids: CASREAGGSYNEQFF. The CDR3 nucleotides are TGTGCCAGCAGGGAAGCGGGTGGGTCCTACAATGAGCAGTTCTTC.

Only one count was recorded for this clone. The chain recombines TRBV5-1 with TRBJ2-3; no clear D gene. Germline V CDR1 and CDR2: SGHRS, YFSETQ. The CDR3 extends over 13 amino acids. With 0 bases removed from V and 0 bases from J, the gap between germline ends came to 2 bases. The CDR3 reads CASSLDSTDTQYF. The CDR3, as DNA: TGCGCCAGCAGCTTGGACAGCACAGATACGCAGTATTTT.

V and J are TRBV28 and TRBJ2-6; D may be TRBD1 or TRBD2 (5 bases each). Germline V gene lookup returns CDR1 MDHEN and CDR2 SYDVKM. The CDR3 extends over 18 amino acids. The V end lost 4 bases, the J end lost 0 bases, and 16 bases lay between the germline ends. The CDR3 sequence: CASSSLRGVHSGANVLTF. Here the CDR3 DNA reads TGTGCCAGCAGTTCCTTAAGGGGAGTGCACTCTGGGGCCAACGTCCTGACTTTC.

The rearrangement joins TRBV28 to TRBJ1-2, with 8 bases fitting TRBD1. This CDR3 spans 14 amino acids. Losses at the gene ends were 7 bases for V and 7 bases for J; bases not matched to a gene: 11. From germline, CDR1 is MDHEN and CDR2 SYDVKM. CDR3 region: CASTLNRGIFGYTF. The CDR3, as DNA: TGTGCCAGCACCCTCAACAGGGGGATCTTTGGCTACACCTTC.

This clone was recorded once. The V and J genes are TRBV7-2 and TRBJ2-1; 8 positions agree with TRBD1. J lost 6 bases, V lost 3 bases, and 4 bases had no gene match. This CDR3 has 14 residues. Per the germline V gene, CDR1 is SGHTA and CDR2 is FQGNSA. The CDR3 here is CASSFPGQVNEQFF. CDR3 in DNA: TGTGCCAGCAGCTTCCCGGGACAGGTCAATGAGCAGTTCTTC.

This chain connects TRBV6-5 to TRBJ1-2, with D unclear. The ends were cut back, 5 bases at V and 0 bases at J, with 10 bases in the middle. The CDR3 sequence is 14 residues long. Germline V gene lookup returns CDR1 MNHEY and CDR2 SVGAGI. CDR3 coding DNA: TGTGCCAGCAGTCCTTGGTCGGCTAACTATGGCTACACCTTC. Encoded protein: CASSPWSANYGYTF.

The chain joins TRBV7-3 to TRBJ2-7; D possibly corresponds to TRBD2 (5 bases). V was pared by 0 bases and J by 0 bases, with 9 bases between. The CDR3 is 15 residues long. CDR1 SGHTA and CDR2 FQGTGA come from the germline V gene. The CDR3: CASSLTPAVSYEQYF. CDR3 nucleotides: TGTGCCAGCAGCTTAACACCAGCGGTCTCCTACGAGCAGTACTTC.

V is TRBV6-5 and J is TRBJ1-5; the D gene is possibly TRBD1 (6 bases). The CDR3 totals 15 residues. From germline, CDR1 is MNHEY and CDR2 SVGAGI. The V and J ends lost 10 bases and 0 bases respectively, with 16 bases between them. The CDR3 sequence is CATTQQGFSNQPQHF. CDR3 nucleotide sequence: TGTGCCACCACCCAACAGGGATTTAGCAATCAGCCCCAGCATTTT.